This entry lists 10 T cell receptor beta chains sequenced from one sample in a study of patients and donors after allogeneic stem cell transplantation. One entry per CDR3 protein, called by TCRdb with MiXCR from the RT-PCR reads. The table shows approximately 220,000 distinct CDR3 sequences, with 35% to 45% occurring only once. Sequenced: blood, either unsorted or a sorted T cell fraction (not recorded which). These receptors all stem from a human donor who was either an allogeneic HSCT recipient or a stem cell or donor lymphocyte infusion donor (not recorded which). It is not recorded whose cells these are; they may come from a transplant donor.

This chain links TRBV7-2 with TRBJ1-1, with D possibly being TRBD1 (5 bases). Germline loops: CDR1 SGHTA, CDR2 FQGNSA. V lost 0 bases, J lost 1 base, and 6 bases lay in between. This CDR3 is 14 amino acids long. CDR3 in DNA: TGTGCCAGCAGCTTAGCAACAGGGAACACTGAAGCTTTCTTT. Translated: CASSLATGNTEAFF.

This clonotype has just a few counts. V gene TRBV10-3 combines with J gene TRBJ2-2, with D perhaps TRBD1 (6 bases). Germline loops: CDR1 ENHRY, CDR2 SYGVKD. The CDR3 runs 15 residues. The V gene lost 2 bases and the J gene lost 5 bases, with 12 bases spanning the gap. CDR3 amino acids: CAISEAGERTGELFF. The CDR3 DNA sequence: TGTGCCATCAGTGAGGCAGGGGAGAGGACCGGGGAGCTGTTTTTT.

This chain joins TRBV10-3 and TRBJ2-3; 8 bases agree with TRBD1. The CDR3 runs 15 residues. V trimming: 4 bases; J trimming: 6 bases; junction bases outside the gene matches: 9. Germline loops: CDR1 ENHRY, CDR2 SYGVKD. CDR3 amino acids: CAISGRGLSWDTQYF. DNA for the CDR3: TGTGCCATCAGTGGCAGGGGGCTAAGTTGGGATACGCAGTATTTT.

This clonotype appeared a few times. The chain combines TRBV9 with TRBJ1-1; 7 bases fit TRBD1. The CDR3 is 15 amino acids. Germline trimming cut 4 bases from V and 7 bases from J; bases unmatched to any gene: 13. Germline lookup yields CDR1 SGDLS and CDR2 YYNGEE. CDR3 DNA: TGTGCCAGCAGCCCCCACGACAGGGATCGAGGTGAAGCTTTCTTT. Translated, it gives CASSPHDRDRGEAFF.

This chain links TRBV10-3 with TRBJ1-3, with D possibly matching TRBD1 (6 bases). V dropped 10 bases and J dropped 3 bases, with 19 bases sitting between them. The germline CDR1 and CDR2 sequences are ENHRY and SYGVKD. The CDR3 extends over 15 amino acids. CDR3 in amino acids: CATNRHREGGNTIYF. CDR3 DNA sequence: TGTGCCACCAATCGACACAGGGAAGGTGGAAACACCATATATTTT.

The CDR3 DNA reads TGTGCCAGCAGTGGGCAGGGGGTTGCCCTCTACGAGCAGTACTTC. Translated: CASSGQGVALYEQYF. The rearrangement joins TRBV6-1 to TRBJ2-7; TRBD1 aligns across 7 bases. Per germline, CDR1 MNHNS and CDR2 SASEGT. The CDR3 is 15 residues long. Trimming removed 4 bases from V and 3 bases from J; junction bases left unmatched: 9.

The V and J genes are TRBV5-1 and TRBJ2-5; D uncertain. Germline CDR1 is SGHRS and CDR2 is YFSETQ. This CDR3 spans 16 amino acids. V lost 2 bases to trimming and J lost 3 bases, with 17 bases between them. CDR3: CASSFAARSREETQYF. Written as DNA, the CDR3 is TGCGCCAGCAGCTTCGCCGCGCGGAGTAGGGAAGAGACCCAGTACTTC.

The sample holds a few counts of this clonotype. The chain links TRBV5-5 to TRBJ2-7; a possible D gene is TRBD1 (5 bases). The CDR3 is 13 amino acids. Trimming cost V 4 bases and J 3 bases, with 11 bases left between them. Germline V gene sequence: CDR1 SGHKS, CDR2 YYEKEE (reference sequence). The CDR3 protein is CASSTGTGYEQYF. The CDR3 bases are TGTGCCAGCAGCACCGGCACAGGCTACGAGCAGTACTTC. Filled out from reference TRBV5-5 and TRBJ2-7, the complete variable domain reads DAGVTQSPTHLIKTRGQQVTLRCSPISGHKSVSWYQQVLGQGPQFIFQYYEKEERGRGNFPDRFSARQFPNYSSELNVNALLLGDSALYLCASSTGTGYEQYFGPGTRLTVT.

V is TRBV20-1 and J is TRBJ2-3, with D uncertain. V was shortened by 6 bases and J by 0 bases, with 13 bases between the two germline ends. CDR3 size: 14 residues. Germline CDR1 reads DFQATT; CDR2 reads SNEGSKA (reference sequence). CDR3 bases: TGCAGTGCCGTCTCCAGGTTTAGCACAGATACGCAGTATTTT. Translated, it gives CSAVSRFSTDTQYF.

V usage is TRBV19 and J usage is TRBJ1-3; D gene ambiguous. Germline V gives CDR1 LNHDA, CDR2 SQIVND (reference sequence). Trimming shortened V by 3 bases and J by 0 bases, and 6 bases separated the two germline ends. This CDR3 region has 14 residues. CDR3 DNA: TGTGCCAGTAGTATTGCGAACTCTGGAAACACCATATATTTT. Translation: CASSIANSGNTIYF.